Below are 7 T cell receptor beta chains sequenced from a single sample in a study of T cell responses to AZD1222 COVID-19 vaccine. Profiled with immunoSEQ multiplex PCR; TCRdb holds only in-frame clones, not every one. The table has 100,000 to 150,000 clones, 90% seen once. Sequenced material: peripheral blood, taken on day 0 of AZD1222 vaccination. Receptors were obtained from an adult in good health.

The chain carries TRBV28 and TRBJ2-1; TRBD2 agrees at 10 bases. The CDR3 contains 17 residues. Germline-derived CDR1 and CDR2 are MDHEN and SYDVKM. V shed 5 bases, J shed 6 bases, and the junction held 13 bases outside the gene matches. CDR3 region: CASSLYASGSAPNEQFF. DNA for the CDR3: TGTGCCAGCAGTCTGTACGCTAGCGGGAGTGCACCCAATGAGCAGTTCTTC.

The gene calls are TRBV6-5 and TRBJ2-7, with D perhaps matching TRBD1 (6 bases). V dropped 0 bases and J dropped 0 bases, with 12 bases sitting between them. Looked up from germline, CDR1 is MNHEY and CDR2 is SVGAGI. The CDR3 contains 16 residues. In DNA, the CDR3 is TGTGCCAGCAGTTACTCGGACAGCCGACTCTCCTACGAGCAGTACTTC. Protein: CASSYSDSRLSYEQYF.

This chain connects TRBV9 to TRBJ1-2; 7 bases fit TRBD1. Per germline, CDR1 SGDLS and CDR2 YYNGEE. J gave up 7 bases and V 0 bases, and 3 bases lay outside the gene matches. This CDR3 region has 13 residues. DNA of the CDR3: TGTGCCAGCAGCGTAGGACAGGGCGGTGGCTACACCTTC. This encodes CASSVGQGGGYTF.

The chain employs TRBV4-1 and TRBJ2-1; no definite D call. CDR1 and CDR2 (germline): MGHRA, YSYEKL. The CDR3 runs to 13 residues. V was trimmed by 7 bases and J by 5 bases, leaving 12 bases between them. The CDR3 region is CASTQSRNNEQFF. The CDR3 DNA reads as TGCGCCAGCACCCAGTCCCGGAACAATGAGCAGTTCTTC.

CDR3 bases: TGTGCCAGCAGGAGGGCCGGGGCCAACGTCCTGACTTTC. Protein: CASRRAGANVLTF. The rearrangement joins TRBV27 to TRBJ2-6, with D possibly being TRBD2 (5 bases). V was clipped by 6 bases and J by 4 bases, with 7 bases between them. CDR1 and CDR2 from the germline V gene are MNHEY and SMNVEV (reference sequence). The CDR3 has 13 residues. Variable domain in full (rest from reference TRBV27 and TRBJ2-6): EAQVTQNPRYLITVTGKKLTVTCSQNMNHEYMSWYRQDPGLGLRQIYYSMNVEVTDKGDVPEGYKVSRKEKRNFPLILESPSPNQTSLYFCASRRAGANVLTFGAGSRLTVL.

The CDR3 loop is CASSPLAGAYEQYF. The DNA of the CDR3 is TGTGCCAGCAGTCCACTAGCGGGAGCCTACGAGCAGTACTTC. This chain links TRBV2 with TRBJ2-7; 11 positions match TRBD2. The CDR3 loop spans 14 amino acids. Trimming took 5 bases from V and 2 from J; bases not matched to a gene: 2. Germline CDR1 reads SNHLY; CDR2 reads FYNNEI.

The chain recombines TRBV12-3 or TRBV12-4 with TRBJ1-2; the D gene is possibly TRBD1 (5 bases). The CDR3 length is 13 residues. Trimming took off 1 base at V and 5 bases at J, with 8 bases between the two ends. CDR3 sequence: CASSLGQQYGYTF. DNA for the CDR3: TGTGCCAGCAGTTTAGGACAGCAATATGGCTACACCTTC.